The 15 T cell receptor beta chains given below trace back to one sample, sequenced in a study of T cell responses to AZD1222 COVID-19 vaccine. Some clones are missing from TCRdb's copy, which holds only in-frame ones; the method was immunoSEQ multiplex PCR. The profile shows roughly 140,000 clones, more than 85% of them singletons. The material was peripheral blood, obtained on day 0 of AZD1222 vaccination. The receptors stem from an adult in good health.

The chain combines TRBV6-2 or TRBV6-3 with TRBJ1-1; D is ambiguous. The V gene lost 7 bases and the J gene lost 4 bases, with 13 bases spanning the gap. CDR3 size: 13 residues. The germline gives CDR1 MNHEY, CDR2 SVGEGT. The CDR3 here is CASTPLGFTEAFF. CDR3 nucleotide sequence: TGTGCCAGCACCCCCCTCGGGTTCACTGAAGCTTTCTTT.

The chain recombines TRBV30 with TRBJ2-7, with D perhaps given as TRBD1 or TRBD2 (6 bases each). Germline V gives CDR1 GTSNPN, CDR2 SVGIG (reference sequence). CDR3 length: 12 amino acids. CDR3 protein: CAAGHLSYEQYF. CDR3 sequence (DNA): TGTGCTGCGGGACATTTGTCCTACGAGCAGTACTTC. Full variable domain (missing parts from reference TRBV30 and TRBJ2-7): SQTIHQWPATLVQPVGSPLSLECTVEGTSNPNLYWYRQAAGRGLQLLFYSVGIGQISSEVPQNLSASRPQDRQFILSSKKLLLSDSGFYLCAAGHLSYEQYFGPGTRLTVT.

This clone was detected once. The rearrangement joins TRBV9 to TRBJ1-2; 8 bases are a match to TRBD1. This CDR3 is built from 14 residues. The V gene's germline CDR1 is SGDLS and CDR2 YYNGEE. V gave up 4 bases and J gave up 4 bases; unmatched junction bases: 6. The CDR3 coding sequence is TGTGCCAGCAGCCCCCTACAGGGGGGCTATGGCTACACCTTC. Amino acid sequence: CASSPLQGGYGYTF.

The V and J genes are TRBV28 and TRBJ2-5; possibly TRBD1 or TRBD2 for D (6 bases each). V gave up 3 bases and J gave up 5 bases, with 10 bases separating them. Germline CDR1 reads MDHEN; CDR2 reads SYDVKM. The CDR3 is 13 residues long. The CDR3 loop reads CASSLRGAETQYF. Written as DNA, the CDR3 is TGTGCCAGCAGTTTGAGGGGGGCGGAGACCCAGTACTTC.

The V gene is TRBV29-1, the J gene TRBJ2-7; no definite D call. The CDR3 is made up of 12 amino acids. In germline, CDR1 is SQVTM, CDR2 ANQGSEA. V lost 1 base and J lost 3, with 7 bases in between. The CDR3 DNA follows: TGCAGCGTTGAAGGGAACCGCTACGAGCAGTACTTC. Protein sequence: CSVEGNRYEQYF.

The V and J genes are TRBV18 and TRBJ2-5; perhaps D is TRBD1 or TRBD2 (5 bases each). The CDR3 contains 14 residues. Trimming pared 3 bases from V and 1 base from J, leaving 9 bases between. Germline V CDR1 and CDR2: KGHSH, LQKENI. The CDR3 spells CASSPDSGQETQYF. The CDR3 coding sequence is TGTGCCAGCTCACCTGACAGCGGCCAAGAGACCCAGTACTTC.

The CDR3, as DNA: TGTGCCAGCAGCTTAGGTCTTGGGGAGACCCAGTACTTC. Protein: CASSLGLGETQYF. The V gene is TRBV7-9, the J gene TRBJ2-5; D is undetermined. The V gene lost 1 base and the J gene lost 5 bases, with 8 bases spanning the gap. CDR3 size: 13 residues. Germline CDR1 reads SEHNR; CDR2 reads FQNEAQ (reference sequence). Full variable domain (remainder filled in from reference TRBV7-9 and TRBJ2-5): DTGVSQNPRHKITKRGQNVTFRCDPISEHNRLYWYRQTLGQGPEFLTYFQNEAQLEKSRLLSDRFSAERPKGSFSTLEIQRTEQGDSAMYLCASSLGLGETQYFGPGTRLLVL.

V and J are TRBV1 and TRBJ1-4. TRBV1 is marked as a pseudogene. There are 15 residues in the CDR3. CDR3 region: CTSSQEESANEKLFF. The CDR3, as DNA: TGCACCAGCAGCCAAGAAGAGTCAGCTAATGAAAAACTGTTTTTT.

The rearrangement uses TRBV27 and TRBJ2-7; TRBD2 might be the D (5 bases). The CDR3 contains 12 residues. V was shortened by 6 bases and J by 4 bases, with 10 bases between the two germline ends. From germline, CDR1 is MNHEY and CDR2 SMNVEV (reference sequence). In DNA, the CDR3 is TGTGCCAGCAGGCGGACTGTTTACGAGCAGTACTTC. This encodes CASRRTVYEQYF.

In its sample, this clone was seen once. The DNA of the CDR3 is TGCAGCGTCGCGAACGGGCAGGGGGTAAAGGTTGAAGCTTTCTTT. Translation: CSVANGQGVKVEAFF. The V gene is TRBV29-1, the J gene TRBJ1-1; 7 bases agree with TRBD1. Looked up from germline, CDR1 is SQVTM and CDR2 is ANQGSEA. Losses at the gene ends were 6 bases for V and 7 bases for J; bases not matched to a gene: 17. The CDR3 covers 15 residues. The full variable domain, its missing parts supplied by reference TRBV29-1 and TRBJ1-1, is SAVISQKPSRDICQRGTSLTIQCQVDSQVTMMFWYRQQPGQSLTLIATANQGSEATYESGFVIDKFPISRPNLTFSTLTVSNMSPEDSSIYLCSVANGQGVKVEAFFGQGTRLTVV.

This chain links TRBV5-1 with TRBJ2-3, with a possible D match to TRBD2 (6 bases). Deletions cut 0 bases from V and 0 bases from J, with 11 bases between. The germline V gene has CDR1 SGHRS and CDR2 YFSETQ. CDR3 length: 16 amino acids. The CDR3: CASSLDHSGSTDTQYF. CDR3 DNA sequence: TGCGCCAGCAGCTTGGATCACAGCGGGAGCACAGATACGCAGTATTTT.

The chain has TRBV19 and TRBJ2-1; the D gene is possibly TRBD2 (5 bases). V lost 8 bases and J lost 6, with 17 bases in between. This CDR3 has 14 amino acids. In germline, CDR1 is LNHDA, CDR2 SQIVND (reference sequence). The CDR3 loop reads CASVPSSASNEQFF. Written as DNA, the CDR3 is TGTGCCAGTGTCCCTAGCTCAGCTTCCAATGAGCAGTTCTTC.

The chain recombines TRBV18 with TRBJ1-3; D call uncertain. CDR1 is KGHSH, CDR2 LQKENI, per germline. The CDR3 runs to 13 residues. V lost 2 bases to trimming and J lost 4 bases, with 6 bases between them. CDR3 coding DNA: TGTGCCAGCTCACCAGTCTGGGGAAACACCATATATTTT. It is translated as CASSPVWGNTIYF.

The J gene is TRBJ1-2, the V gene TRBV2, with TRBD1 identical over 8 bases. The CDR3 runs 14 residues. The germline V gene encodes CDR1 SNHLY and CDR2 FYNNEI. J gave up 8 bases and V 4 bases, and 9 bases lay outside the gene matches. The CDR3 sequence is CASSGTGSEKGYTF. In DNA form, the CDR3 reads TGTGCCAGCAGTGGGACAGGGAGTGAAAAAGGCTACACCTTC.

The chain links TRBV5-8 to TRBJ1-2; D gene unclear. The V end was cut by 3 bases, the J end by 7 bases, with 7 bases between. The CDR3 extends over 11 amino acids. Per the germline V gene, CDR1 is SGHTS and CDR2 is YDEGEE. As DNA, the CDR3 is TGTGCCAGCAGCTACCTCGGTGGCTACACCTTC. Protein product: CASSYLGGYTF.